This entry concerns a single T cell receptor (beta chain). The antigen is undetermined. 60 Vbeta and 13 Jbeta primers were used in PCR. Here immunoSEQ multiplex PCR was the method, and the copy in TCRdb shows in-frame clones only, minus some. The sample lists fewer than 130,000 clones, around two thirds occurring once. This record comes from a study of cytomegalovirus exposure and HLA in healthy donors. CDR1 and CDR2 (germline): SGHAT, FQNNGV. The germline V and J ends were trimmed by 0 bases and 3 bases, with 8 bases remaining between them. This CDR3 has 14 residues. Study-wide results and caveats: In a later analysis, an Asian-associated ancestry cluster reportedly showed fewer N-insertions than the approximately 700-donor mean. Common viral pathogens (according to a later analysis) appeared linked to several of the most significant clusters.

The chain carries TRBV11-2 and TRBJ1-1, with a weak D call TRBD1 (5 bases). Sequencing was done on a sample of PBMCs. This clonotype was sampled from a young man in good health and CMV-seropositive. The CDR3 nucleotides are TGTGCCAGCAGCTTAGAGCCGGGGGACACTGAAGCTTTCTTT. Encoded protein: CASSLEPGDTEAFF.